This TCR beta chain was recorded in a study of T-cell memory formation after mild COVID-19. About the research overall: Largely donor-specific TCR clusters were found.

Libraries for TCRalpha and TCRbeta carried sample barcodes and unique molecular identifiers via 5'RACE. TCRdb processed the 5' RACE reads anew with MiXCR; each CDR3 protein has one entry. There are 300,000 to 400,000 distinct CDR3 sequences in the sample; 15% to 20% occur only once, and 20% to 25% lies in the top ten. The germline V gene has CDR1 MNHEY and CDR2 SVGAGI. With 0 bases removed from V and 1 base from J, the gap between germline ends came to 8 bases. The length of the CDR3 is 15 residues. A few counts support this clonotype. The target antigen is unknown. Study-level results: Day 15 to 85 contracting clones showed balanced CD4/CD8; later expanders leaned CD4+. In pre-infection memory, a portion of responding clones appeared, which suggested that cross-reactive memory joined.

The clonotype originates from a man aged 18 to 30 who had mild COVID-19 (a few samples of this study predate the infection). Cell type and time point are not known. This chain links TRBV6-5 with TRBJ2-3; possibly TRBD1 for D (6 bases). Sequencing input: PBMCs or a T cell subset sorted from them (not recorded which). In DNA, the CDR3 is TGTGCCAGCAGTTACTCACAGGGAGGCACAGATACGCAGTATTTT. The encoded protein is CASSYSQGGTDTQYF.